Listed below are T cell receptor beta chains from one sample, sequenced in a study of blood T cell repertoires in COVID-19. Sequencing was performed with immunoSEQ multiplex PCR; in TCRdb, only in-frame clones are kept and a portion is missing. The sample holds 200,000 to 250,000 clones, roughly 88% seen once. The sample comprised PBMCs or T cells enriched from blood (not recorded which). Every receptor here comes from a woman aged 45 to 65 with acute COVID-19. Each CDR3 is given with its conserved first and last residue. A D gene is named only where the DNA matches it firmly. Clone size is stated in some rows and not others, as once, few, many or a class when expanded.

d_call j_call v_call clone_size cdr3_nt cdr3_aa
TRBD2 TRBJ2-7 TRBV30 NA TGTGCCTGGAGAGGACTAGCGGAGTACTTC CAWRGLAEYF
NA TRBJ2-2 TRBV15 NA TGTGCCACCAGCAGAGATCGAGGTATCGGGGAGCTGTTTTTT CATSRDRGIGELFF
NA TRBJ2-7 TRBV28 NA TGTGCCAGCACCCGACTAGGCCGCTACGAGCAGTACTTC CASTRLGRYEQYF
NA TRBJ2-1 TRBV20-1 NA TGCAGTGCAGGAGCAGATGAGCAGTTCTTC CSAGADEQFF
NA TRBJ1-1 TRBV7-9 NA TGTGCCAGCAGCTTAGTTCAGGGGCTATCTGAAGCTTTCTTT CASSLVQGLSEAFF
TRBD1 TRBJ2-7 TRBV18 NA TGTGCCAGCTCACCGGGAGGACAGGGGCCTTCCCCACTCACTTACGAGCAGTACTTC CASSPGGQGPSPLTYEQYF
NA TRBJ2-5 TRBV2 NA TGTGCCGACTCGCAGGGGACGCTTCAAGAGACCCAGTACTTC CADSQGTLQETQYF
NA TRBJ1-4 TRBV9 NA TGTGCCAGCAGCGTAGGAGGACAAGGAGGGGAAAAACTGTTTTTT CASSVGGQGGEKLFF
NA TRBJ2-2 TRBV3-1/TRBV3-2 NA TGTGCCAGCAGCCTCGGGCCTTTAGCAGGGAAGGGCACCGGGGAGCTGTTTTTT CASSLGPLAGKGTGELFF
NA TRBJ1-6 TRBV2 few TGTGCCAGCAGTGAAATACAGGCTGGAAATTCACCCCTCCACTTT CASSEIQAGNSPLHF
TRBD1 TRBJ2-7 TRBV11-2 NA TGTGCCAGCAGCTTAGTGGGACAGGGTTTGTACGAGCAGTACTTC CASSLVGQGLYEQYF
TRBD1 TRBJ1-5 TRBV28 NA TGTGCCATCACGACCGGGACAGGCAAATCTCAGCCCCAGCATTTT CAITTGTGKSQPQHF
TRBD1 TRBJ1-5 TRBV6-1 NA TGTGCCAGCAGTGACGGGACAGGGGGGCTCAAGGGCAATCAGCCCCAGCATTTT CASSDGTGGLKGNQPQHF
NA TRBJ1-2 TRBV2 NA TGTGCCAGCAGTGAGGGAGGCCTGGCTGGCACCTTC CASSEGGLAGTF
NA TRBJ2-7 TRBV21-1 NA TGTGCCAGCAGCAAACCCCGGACTCCGCCTCTCTACGAGCAGTACTTC CASSKPRTPPLYEQYF
NA TRBJ2-7 TRBV15 NA TGTGCCACCAGCAGAGGCGGAGGCAACGAGCAGTACTTC CATSRGGGNEQYF
TRBD2 TRBJ2-5 TRBV12-3/TRBV12-4 NA TGTGCCAGCAGCTGGGGAGGGTTGGAGACCCAGTACTTC CASSWGGLETQYF
TRBD1 TRBJ2-7 TRBV7-9 NA TGTGCCAGCAGCCCCTACGCGCAGGGGGACTACGAGCAGTACTTC CASSPYAQGDYEQYF
NA TRBJ2-1 TRBV29-1 NA TGCAGCCTGTCCGGGACTTGCAACGACAATGAGCAGTTCTTC CSLSGTCNDNEQFF
TRBD2 TRBJ2-7 TRBV9 NA TGTGCCAGCAGCGTAGCTCCCGGGACTAGTCTGAACCCCTACGAGCAGTACTTC CASSVAPGTSLNPYEQYF
NA TRBJ2-1 TRBV12-3/TRBV12-4 NA TGTGCCAGCACCTACAGGGTTCAGCAGTTCTTC CASTYRVQQFF
NA TRBJ2-7 TRBV28 few TGTGCCAGCAGTTTAATGAGGACTCTCTCTCGCGAGCAGTACTTC CASSLMRTLSREQYF
NA TRBJ1-5 TRBV3-1/TRBV3-2 NA TGTGCCAGCAGCCGTCGTGATCAGCCCCAGCATTTT CASSRRDQPQHF
TRBD1 TRBJ2-7 TRBV7-2 NA TGTGCCAGCAGCCAATTCGGGACAGAACTTTACGAGCAGTACTTC CASSQFGTELYEQYF
TRBD1 TRBJ1-4 TRBV7-9 NA TGTGCCAGCAGCTTAGTTAAGGGGGCCCTCAATGAAAAACTGTTTTTT CASSLVKGALNEKLFF
NA TRBJ1-3 TRBV7-9 NA TGTGCCACGAGGGGACTCTCTGGAAACACCATATATTTT CATRGLSGNTIYF
TRBD1 TRBJ1-4 TRBV5-1 NA TGCGCCAGCAGCGCCTGGGACAGTTCAAATGAAAAACTGTTTTTT CASSAWDSSNEKLFF
TRBD2 TRBJ2-7 TRBV9 NA TGTGCCAGCAGCCCAAATGTCGTCCGGGAGGCTCACGAGCAGTACTTC CASSPNVVREAHEQYF
TRBD2 TRBJ2-5 TRBV5-1 once TGCGCCAGCAGCCACACTAGCGGGAGTAACGTTGAGACCCAGTACTTC CASSHTSGSNVETQYF
NA TRBJ1-1 TRBV18 NA TGTGCCAGCTCACCACCTTTTTCGGTGCACACTGAAGCTTTCTTT CASSPPFSVHTEAFF
TRBD1 TRBJ2-7 TRBV13 NA TGTGCCAGCAGCTTAGGGGGGACAGGGCGGACCGAGCAGTACTTC CASSLGGTGRTEQYF
NA TRBJ2-3 TRBV4-2 few TGTGCCAGCAGCCAAGGTGGAGCCGAAAGCACAGATACGCAGTATTTT CASSQGGAESTDTQYF
TRBD1 TRBJ1-1 TRBV29-1 NA TGCAGCGTTGCTTCGACAGGGTGGAACACTGAAGCTTTCTTT CSVASTGWNTEAFF
NA TRBJ2-5 TRBV4-3 NA TGCGCCAGCAGCCAAGATTTGGCAGCGGGCCAAGAGACCCAGTACTTC CASSQDLAAGQETQYF
NA TRBJ1-5 TRBV12-3/TRBV12-4 NA TGTGCCAGCAGTTTATCTGAGGATCAGCCCCAGCATTTT CASSLSEDQPQHF
NA TRBJ1-5 TRBV4-1 NA TGCGCCAGCAGCCAAGTAACAGGCCAGCCCCAGCATTTT CASSQVTGQPQHF
NA TRBJ1-1 TRBV5-4 once TGTGCCAGCAGCGGCGGGGCCCTTGGTGCTGAAGCTTTCTTT CASSGGALGAEAFF
NA TRBJ2-5 TRBV27 few TGTGCCAGCAGTTTTGGGCCCCTAAGGGAGACCCAGTACTTC CASSFGPLRETQYF
NA TRBJ2-7 TRBV28 NA TGTGCCAGCACCCCTGGGACATCCTACGAGCAGTACTTC CASTPGTSYEQYF
NA TRBJ2-5 TRBV7-9 NA TGTGCCAGCAGCCGAGGGGGGGCCGAGACCCAGTACTTC CASSRGGAETQYF
TRBD2 TRBJ2-1 TRBV15 many TGTGCCACCAGCAGTACTAGCGGGACCTACAATGAGCAGTTCTTC CATSSTSGTYNEQFF
NA TRBJ1-1 TRBV7-8 NA TGTGCCAGCAGCTTTAACAGGGCGACTGAAGCTTTCTTT CASSFNRATEAFF
NA TRBJ1-1 TRBV12-3/TRBV12-4 few TGTGCCAGCAGTTACGAACATAACACTGAAGCTTTCTTT CASSYEHNTEAFF
NA TRBJ2-7 TRBV2 NA TGTGCCAGCAGTGAGGGCAGGGGCGGCTACGAGCAGTACTTC CASSEGRGGYEQYF
TRBD2 TRBJ2-3 TRBV7-3 NA TGTGCCAGCAGCCAGGGACTAGCGAAGGATACGCAGTATTTT CASSQGLAKDTQYF
NA TRBJ2-3 TRBV28 NA TGTGCCAGCAGAGGGGACTGGGGGGAAAGCACAGATACGCAGTATTTT CASRGDWGESTDTQYF
NA TRBJ1-1 TRBV5-1 NA TGCGCCAGCAGCTTGGGGGCAGGGTCCACTGAAGCTTTCTTT CASSLGAGSTEAFF
NA TRBJ2-1 TRBV7-3 NA TGTGCCAGCAGCTTAATTCGGGTTGGGAGCAATGAGCAGTTCTTC CASSLIRVGSNEQFF
NA TRBJ2-5 TRBV28 NA TGTGCCAGCAGCGGCCGGGGGAAGCGGGAGACCCAGTACTTC CASSGRGKRETQYF
NA TRBJ2-1 TRBV7-9 few TGTGCCAGCAGCCGCCGGGGAGGCCTGCACCGAAATGAGCAGTTCTTC CASSRRGGLHRNEQFF
NA TRBJ1-3 TRBV30 NA TGTGCCTGGAGTGTCCAAAGGGGGACCTCTGGAAACACCATATATTTT CAWSVQRGTSGNTIYF
TRBD2 TRBJ2-7 TRBV13 NA TGTGCCAGCAGCTTAGATCGGGCTAGCGGGAGGATAGAGTACGAGCAGTACTTC CASSLDRASGRIEYEQYF